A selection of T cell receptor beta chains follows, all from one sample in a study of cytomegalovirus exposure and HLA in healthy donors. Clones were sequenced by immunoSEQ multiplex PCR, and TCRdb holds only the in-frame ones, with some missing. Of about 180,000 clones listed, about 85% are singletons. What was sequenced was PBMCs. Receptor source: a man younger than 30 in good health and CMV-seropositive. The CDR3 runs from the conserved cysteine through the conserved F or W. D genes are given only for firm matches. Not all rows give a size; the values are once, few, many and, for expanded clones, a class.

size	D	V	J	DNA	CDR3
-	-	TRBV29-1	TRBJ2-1	TGCAGCGTTGAAGGGGGGCTAGCGGAGACGTACAATGAGCAGTTCTTC	CSVEGGLAETYNEQFF
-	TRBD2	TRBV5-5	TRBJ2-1	TGTGCCAGCAGCTTAATGAACGCGGGAGGGAACAATGAGCAGTTCTTC	CASSLMNAGGNNEQFF
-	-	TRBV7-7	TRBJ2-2	TGTGCCAGCAGCTTGAATGGGGGCCAGGCCGCCGGGGAGCTGTTTTTT	CASSLNGGQAAGELFF
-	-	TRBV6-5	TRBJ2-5	TGTGCCAGCAGTTACTCGGGGAGTCGAGGAGAGACCCAGTACTTC	CASSYSGSRGETQYF
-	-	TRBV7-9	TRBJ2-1	TGTGCCAGCAGCTATGACAATCGGGGGAATGAGCAGTTCTTC	CASSYDNRGNEQFF
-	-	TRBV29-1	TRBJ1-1	TGCAGCGTGGGTGACATTTACACTGAAGCTTTCTTT	CSVGDIYTEAFF
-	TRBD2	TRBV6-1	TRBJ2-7	TGTGCCAGCAGTGAAGTAGCCGGCGGGAGGGCCTACGAGCAGTACTTC	CASSEVAGGRAYEQYF
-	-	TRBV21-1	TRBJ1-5	TGTGCCAGCCGGGTGGGGGGAGAGGGCAATCAGCCCCAGCATTTT	CASRVGGEGNQPQHF
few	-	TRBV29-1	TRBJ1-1	TGCAGCGTTGGGGGAGGAAACACTGAAGCTTTCTTT	CSVGGGNTEAFF
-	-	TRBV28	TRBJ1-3	TGTGCCAGCAGTTTGCTCCAGGGAAACACCATATATTTT	CASSLLQGNTIYF
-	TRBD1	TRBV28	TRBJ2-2	TGTGCCCCACCCGGGACAGGGGTACCCGGGGAGCTGTTTTTT	CAPPGTGVPGELFF
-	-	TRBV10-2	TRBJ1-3	TGCGCCAGCAGTGAGACAGGAAGCTCTGGAAACACCATATATTTT	CASSETGSSGNTIYF
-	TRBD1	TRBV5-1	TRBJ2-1	TGCGCCAGCAGCGGGACAGGGGGGGGAAAGTCCTACAATGAGCAGTTCTTC	CASSGTGGGKSYNEQFF
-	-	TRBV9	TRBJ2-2	TGTGCCAGCAGCGTAGAAACTAGAATGTCCGGGGAGCTGTTTTTT	CASSVETRMSGELFF
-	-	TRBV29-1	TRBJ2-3	TGCAGCGTAGAAGGGGGGCCGAATACAGATACGCAGTATTTT	CSVEGGPNTDTQYF
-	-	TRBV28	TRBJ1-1	TGTGCCAGCAGTTTAAAGCCGGGGGGGACTGAAGCTTTCTTT	CASSLKPGGTEAFF
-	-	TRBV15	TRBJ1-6	TGTGCCACCAGCAGAGATAGGGGTCGGAATTCACCCCTCCACTTT	CATSRDRGRNSPLHF
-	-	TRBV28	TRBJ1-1	TGTGCCAGCAGACCCTTAGACAGGTTGCTCGACACTGAAGCTTTCTTT	CASRPLDRLLDTEAFF
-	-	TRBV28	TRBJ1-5	TGTGCCTGCGGACAGTCCGATCAGCCCCAGCATTTT	CACGQSDQPQHF
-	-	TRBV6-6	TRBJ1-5	TGTGCCAGCAGTTACGGGGACAAGAAGGGGCCCCAGCATTTT	CASSYGDKKGPQHF
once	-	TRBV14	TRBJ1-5	TGTGCCAGCAGACCGACAGTGAAATACCAGCCCCAGCATTTT	CASRPTVKYQPQHF
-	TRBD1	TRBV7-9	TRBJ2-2	TGTGCCAGGAGACAGGGGGACACCGGGGAGCTGTTTTTT	CARRQGDTGELFF
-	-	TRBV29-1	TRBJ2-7	TGCAGCGTTGAGACTCGGCGTGGCTACGAGCAGTACTTC	CSVETRRGYEQYF
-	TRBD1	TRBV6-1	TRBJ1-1	TGTGCCAGCAGGGACAGGGGGTACACTGAAGCTTTCTTT	CASRDRGYTEAFF
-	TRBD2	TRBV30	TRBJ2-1	TGTGCCTGGAGTGAGCTAGCGGCATACAATGAGCAGTTCTTC	CAWSELAAYNEQFF
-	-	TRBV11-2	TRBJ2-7	TGTGCCAGCAGCTCAGGGGGGGAGCAGTACTTC	CASSSGGEQYF
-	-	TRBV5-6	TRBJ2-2	TGTGCCAGCAGCACCGGACTCGGGGAGCTGTTTTTT	CASSTGLGELFF
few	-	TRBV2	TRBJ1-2	TGTGCCAGCAGTGGGACAGCTAACTATGGCTACACCTTC	CASSGTANYGYTF